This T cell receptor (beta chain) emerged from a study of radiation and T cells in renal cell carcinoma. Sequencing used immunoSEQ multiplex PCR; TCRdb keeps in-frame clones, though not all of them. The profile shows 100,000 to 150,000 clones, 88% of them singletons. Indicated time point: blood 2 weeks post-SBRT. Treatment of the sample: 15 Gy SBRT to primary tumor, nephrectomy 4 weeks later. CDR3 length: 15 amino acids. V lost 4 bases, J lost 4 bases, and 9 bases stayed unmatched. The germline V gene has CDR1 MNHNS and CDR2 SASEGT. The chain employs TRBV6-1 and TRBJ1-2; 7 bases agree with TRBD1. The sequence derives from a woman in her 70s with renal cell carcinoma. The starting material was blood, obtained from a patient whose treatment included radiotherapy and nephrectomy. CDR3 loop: CASSGAGQAIYGYTF. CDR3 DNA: TGTGCCAGCAGTGGGGCTGGACAGGCTATCTATGGCTACACCTTC.